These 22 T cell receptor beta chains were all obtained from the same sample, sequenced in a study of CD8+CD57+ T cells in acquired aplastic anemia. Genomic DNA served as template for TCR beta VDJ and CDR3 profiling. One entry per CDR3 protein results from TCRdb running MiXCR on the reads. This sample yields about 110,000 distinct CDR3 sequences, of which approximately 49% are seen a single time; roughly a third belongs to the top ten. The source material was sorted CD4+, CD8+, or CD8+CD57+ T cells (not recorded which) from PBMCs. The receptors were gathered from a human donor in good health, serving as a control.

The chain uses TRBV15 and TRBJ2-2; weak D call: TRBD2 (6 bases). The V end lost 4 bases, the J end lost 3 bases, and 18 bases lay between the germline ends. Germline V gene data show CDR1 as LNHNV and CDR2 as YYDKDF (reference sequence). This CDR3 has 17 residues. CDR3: CATSTQRGGSDTGELFF. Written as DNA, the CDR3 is TGTGCCACCAGCACTCAGAGGGGAGGATCGGACACCGGGGAGCTGTTTTTT.

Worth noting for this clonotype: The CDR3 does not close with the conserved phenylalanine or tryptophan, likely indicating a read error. Here the CDR3 reads CATSLIYQGTQYV. DNA for the CDR3: TGTGCCACCTCTCTCATTTATCAAGGGACCCAGTACGTC. The chain couples TRBV2 to TRBJ2-5; D is unclear. Germline values: CDR1 SNHLY, CDR2 FYNNEI. The CDR3 loop spans 13 amino acids.

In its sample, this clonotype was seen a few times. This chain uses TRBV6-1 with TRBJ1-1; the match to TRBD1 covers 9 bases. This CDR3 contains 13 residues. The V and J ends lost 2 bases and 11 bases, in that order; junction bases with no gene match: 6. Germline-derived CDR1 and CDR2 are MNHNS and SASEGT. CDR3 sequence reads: CASSETGGISAFF. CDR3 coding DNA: TGTGCCAGCAGTGAAACAGGGGGCATCTCCGCTTTCTTT.

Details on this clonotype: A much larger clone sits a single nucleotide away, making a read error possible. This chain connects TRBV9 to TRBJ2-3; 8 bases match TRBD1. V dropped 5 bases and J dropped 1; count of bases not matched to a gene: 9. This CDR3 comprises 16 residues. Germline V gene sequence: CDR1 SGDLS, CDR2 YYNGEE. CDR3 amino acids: CASRSGQGGGTDTQYF. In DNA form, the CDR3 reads TGTGCCAGCAGATCCGGACAGGGCGGGGGCACAGATACGCAGTATTTT.

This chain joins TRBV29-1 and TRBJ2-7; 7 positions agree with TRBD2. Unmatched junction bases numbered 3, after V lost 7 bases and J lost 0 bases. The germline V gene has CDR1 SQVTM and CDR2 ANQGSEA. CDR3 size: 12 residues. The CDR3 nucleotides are TGCAGCGCGACGGGGGGCTCCTACGAGCAGTACTTC. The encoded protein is CSATGGSYEQYF.

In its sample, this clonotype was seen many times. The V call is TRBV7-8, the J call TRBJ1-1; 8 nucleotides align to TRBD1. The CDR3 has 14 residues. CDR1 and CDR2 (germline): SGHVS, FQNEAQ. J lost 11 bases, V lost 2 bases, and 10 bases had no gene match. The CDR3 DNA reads TGTGCCAGCAGCTTACCAAGACAGGGGCCCGTGGCTTTCTTT. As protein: CASSLPRQGPVAFF. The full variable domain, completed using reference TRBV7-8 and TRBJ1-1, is GAGVSQSPRYKVAKRGQDVALRCDPISGHVSLFWYQQALGQGPEFLTYFQNEAQLDKSGLPSDRFFAERPEGSVSTLKIQRTQQEDSAVYLCASSLPRQGPVAFFGQGTRLTVV.

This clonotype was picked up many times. CDR3 region: CSVARTEEAFF. The CDR3 region has the DNA TGCAGCGTGGCCCGGACAGAAGAAGCTTTCTTT. The V and J genes are TRBV29-1 and TRBJ1-1; a weak D match, TRBD1 (6 bases). The germline V gene has CDR1 SQVTM and CDR2 ANQGSEA. Trimming pared 6 bases from V and 8 bases from J, leaving 13 bases between. The CDR3 runs 11 residues.

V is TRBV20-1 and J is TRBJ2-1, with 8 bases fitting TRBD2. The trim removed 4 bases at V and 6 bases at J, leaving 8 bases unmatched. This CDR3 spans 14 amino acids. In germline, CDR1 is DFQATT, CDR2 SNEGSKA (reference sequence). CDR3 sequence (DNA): TGCAGTGCTATCCGGGGGGGCGTTCGCAATGAGCAGTTCTTC. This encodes CSAIRGGVRNEQFF.

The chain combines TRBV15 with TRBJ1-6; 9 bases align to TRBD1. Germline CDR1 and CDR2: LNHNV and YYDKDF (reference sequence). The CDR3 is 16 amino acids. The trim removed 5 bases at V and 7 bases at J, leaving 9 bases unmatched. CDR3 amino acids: CATSWPGQGLNSPLHF. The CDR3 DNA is TGTGCCACCAGCTGGCCGGGACAGGGCCTCAATTCACCCCTCCACTTT.

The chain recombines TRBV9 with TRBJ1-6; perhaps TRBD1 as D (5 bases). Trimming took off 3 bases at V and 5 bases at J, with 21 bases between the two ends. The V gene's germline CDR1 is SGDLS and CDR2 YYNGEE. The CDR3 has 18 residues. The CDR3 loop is CASSATPGTGVNNSPLHF. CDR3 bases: TGTGCCAGCAGCGCAACTCCCGGGACTGGGGTAAATAATTCACCCCTCCACTTT.

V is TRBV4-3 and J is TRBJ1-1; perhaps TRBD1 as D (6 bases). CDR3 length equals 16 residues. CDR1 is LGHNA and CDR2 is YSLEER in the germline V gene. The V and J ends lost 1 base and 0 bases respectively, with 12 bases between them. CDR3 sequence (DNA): TGCGCCAGCAGCCAAGTCCAGGGGCAAGTGAACACTGAAGCTTTCTTT. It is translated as CASSQVQGQVNTEAFF.

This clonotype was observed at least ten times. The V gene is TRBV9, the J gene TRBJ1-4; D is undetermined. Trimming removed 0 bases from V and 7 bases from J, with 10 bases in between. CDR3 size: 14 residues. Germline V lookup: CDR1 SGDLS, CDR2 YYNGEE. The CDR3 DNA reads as TGTGCCAGCAGCGTAGGAACGGTCAGTGAAAAACTGTTTTTT. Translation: CASSVGTVSEKLFF.

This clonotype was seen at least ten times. Written as DNA, the CDR3 is TGTGCCAGCAGCCCAATGCTCGGCAGAAACAATGAGCAGTTCTTC. Translation gives CASSPMLGRNNEQFF. This chain links TRBV14 with TRBJ2-1; D is unresolved. Deletions cut 4 bases from V and 5 bases from J, with 15 bases between. CDR3 length: 15 amino acids. Germline V gives CDR1 SGHDN, CDR2 FVKESK.

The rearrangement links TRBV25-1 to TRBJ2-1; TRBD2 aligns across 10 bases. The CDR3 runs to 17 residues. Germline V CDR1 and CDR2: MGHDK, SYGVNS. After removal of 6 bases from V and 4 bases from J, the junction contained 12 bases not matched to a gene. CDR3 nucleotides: TGTGCCAGCAGGGCGTGGGCTAGCGGGGGAACATACAATGAGCAGTTCTTC. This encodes CASRAWASGGTYNEQFF.

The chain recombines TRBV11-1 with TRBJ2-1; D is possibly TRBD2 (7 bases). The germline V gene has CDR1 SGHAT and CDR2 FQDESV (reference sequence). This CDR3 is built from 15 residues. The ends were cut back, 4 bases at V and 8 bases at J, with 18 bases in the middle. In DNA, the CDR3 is TGTGCCAGCAGCTCGGTGGGGGGCGGGGGCCATGAGCAGTTCTTC. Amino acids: CASSSVGGGGHEQFF.

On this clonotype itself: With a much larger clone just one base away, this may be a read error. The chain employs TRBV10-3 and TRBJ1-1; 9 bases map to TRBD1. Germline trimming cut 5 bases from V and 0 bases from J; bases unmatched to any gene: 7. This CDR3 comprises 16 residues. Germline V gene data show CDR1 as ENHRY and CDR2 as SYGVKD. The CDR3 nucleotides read TGTGCCATCAGTTATGATTGGGACAGGGTGAACACTGAAGCTTTCTTT. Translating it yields CAISYDWDRVNTEAFF.

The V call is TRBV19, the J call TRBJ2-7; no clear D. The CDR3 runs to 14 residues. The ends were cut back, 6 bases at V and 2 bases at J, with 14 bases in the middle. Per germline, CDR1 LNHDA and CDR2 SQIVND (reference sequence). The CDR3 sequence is CASRRDTRAYEQYF. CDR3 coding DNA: TGTGCCAGTAGGAGAGACACCCGCGCCTACGAGCAGTACTTC.

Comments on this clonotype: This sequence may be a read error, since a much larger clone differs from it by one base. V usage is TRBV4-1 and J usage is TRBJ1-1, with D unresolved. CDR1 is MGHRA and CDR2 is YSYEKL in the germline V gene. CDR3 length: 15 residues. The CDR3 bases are TGCGTCAGCAGCCAAGAGATCCAACGGAACACTGAAGCTTTCTTT. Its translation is CVSSQEIQRNTEAFF.

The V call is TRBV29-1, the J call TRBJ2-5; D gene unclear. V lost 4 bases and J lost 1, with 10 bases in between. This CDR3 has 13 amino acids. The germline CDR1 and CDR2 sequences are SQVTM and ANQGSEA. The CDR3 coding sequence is TGCAGCGTTGTGCAGTTTGGCCAAGAGACCCAGTACTTC. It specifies CSVVQFGQETQYF. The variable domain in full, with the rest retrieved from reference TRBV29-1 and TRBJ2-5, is SAVISQKPSRDICQRGTSLTIQCQVDSQVTMMFWYRQQPGQSLTLIATANQGSEATYESGFVIDKFPISRPNLTFSTLTVSNMSPEDSSIYLCSVVQFGQETQYFGPGTRLLVL.

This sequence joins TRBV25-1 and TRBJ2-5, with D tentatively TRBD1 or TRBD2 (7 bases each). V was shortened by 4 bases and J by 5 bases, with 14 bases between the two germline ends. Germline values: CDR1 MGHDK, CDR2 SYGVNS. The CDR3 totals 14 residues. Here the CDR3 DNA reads TGTGCCAGCAGTGGGGGGGGCAGGGGGGAGACCCAGTACTTC. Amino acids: CASSGGGRGETQYF. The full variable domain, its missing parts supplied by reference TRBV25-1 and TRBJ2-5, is EADIYQTPRYLVIGTGKKITLECSQTMGHDKMYWYQQDPGMELHLIHYSYGVNSTEKGDLSSESTVSRIRTEHFPLTLESARPSHTSQYLCASSGGGRGETQYFGPGTRLLVL.

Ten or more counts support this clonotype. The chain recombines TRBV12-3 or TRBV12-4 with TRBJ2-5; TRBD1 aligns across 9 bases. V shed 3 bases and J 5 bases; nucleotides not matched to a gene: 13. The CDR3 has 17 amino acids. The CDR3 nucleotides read TGTGCCAGCAGTTTGTCGATGTACAGGGGGCGAGGGGAGACCCAGTACTTC. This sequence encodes CASSLSMYRGRGETQYF.

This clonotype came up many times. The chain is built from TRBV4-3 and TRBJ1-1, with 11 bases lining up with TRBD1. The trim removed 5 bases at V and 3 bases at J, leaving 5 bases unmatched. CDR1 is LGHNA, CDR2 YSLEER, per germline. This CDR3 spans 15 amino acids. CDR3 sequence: CASSTDRGHDTEAFF. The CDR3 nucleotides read TGCGCCAGCAGCACGGACAGGGGGCACGACACTGAAGCTTTCTTT.